This T cell receptor (beta chain) was documented in a study of blood T cell repertoires in COVID-19 (dated by TCRdb to about 2020). Background for the entire study: Collaborator samples came from the United States, Italy and Spain and covered acute and convalescent phases of COVID-19. The repertoires were released in a freely available public database intended as a resource for research on the immune response to SARS-CoV-2. HLA class I and class II types, where available, came from metadata supplied by the sample provider rather than from assay-based typing. Subjects who had been exposed to COVID-19, were actively infected with it, or had recovered from it provided the deeply sampled blood TCRbeta repertoires that made up the dataset. Nearly every sample came with metadata listing a de-identified subject ID, COVID-19 status, age in years and sex. The samples were drawn from the first 160 participants of the ongoing ImmuneRACE study and from some 1,300 subjects provided by 6 global collaborators. The material from the prospective study consisted of cDNA or gDNA derived from T cells, B-cell-depleted T cells, or PBMCs. The study at large found these results: How much clinical and demographic metadata was included differed by source and by participant, and the metadata was provided uncurated.

Notes on this clone: Its cognate antigen has yet to be identified. No quality values exist for individual bases; no much larger clone is one base distant.

Trimming accounts for 5 bases at V and 3 bases at J, while the number of junction bases matched to no gene is 6. The CDR1 and CDR2 encoded by the germline V gene (reference sequence) are SEHNR and FQNEAQ. The CDR3 goes from the cysteine to the phenylalanine over 14 residues. The sequence is cut down to CDR3 DNA, 42 bases in frame from base 1. The immunoSEQ Assay, a bias-controlled multiplex PCR, was used to amplify TCRbeta CDR3 regions from genomic DNA. In the source study's methods: The number of nucleated cells in each sample was estimated by amplification of reference gene primers within the assay. Sequence reads were collapsed and filtered to measure the absolute abundance of every unique TCRbeta CDR3 rearrangement. For each sample, productive Simpson clonality was calculated as the square root of Simpson's diversity index across productive rearrangements. TCRdb retrieved this table from immuneACCESS and kept in-frame rearrangements only. Not all clones are present; in checked studies, unresolved V genes account for under half, and no reason is known for the remainder. V and J calls plus clone size are reproduced from that table; the DNA served to infer D and trimming. Counted in this sample were under 250,000 clones; roughly 85% of them appeared once. Around 10% of the sample belongs to the ten largest clones.

Enrolling through a virtual design, the prospective study's participants ranged in age from roughly 18 to 90 years and lived across roughly 24 United States geographic areas. In the prospective study, participants were assigned to cohorts based on the clinical history participants reported in a screening survey and a study questionnaire. In the prospective study, whole blood, serum and a nasopharyngeal or oropharyngeal swab were collected from each participant by mobile phlebotomists. Over a roughly two-month period, participants in the prospective study had the option of providing additional blood draws and questionnaires. Before DNA extraction, blood samples from the prospective study were shipped at room temperature or frozen.

The rearrangement joined TRBV7-9 to TRBJ1-2, with 7 bases aligning to TRBD1. This receptor was identified in a woman aged 45-65 years with acute COVID-19. Sequencing was done on a sample of PBMCs or T cells enriched from blood (not recorded which). The CDR3 reads as follows: CASSQGQDYYGYTF. The nucleotide sequence reads TGTGCCAGCAGCCAAGGACAGGACTACTATGGCTACACCTTC.